Listed below are T cell receptor beta chains from one sample, sequenced in a study of CD8+ T cells in alopecia areata. Generated by immunoSEQ multiplex PCR, the TCRdb table keeps only in-frame clones and is missing some. This sample has 100,000 to 150,000 clones, with around 60% found just once. The specimen was CD4+ T cells sorted from blood, collected at week 4, from a patient treated with tofacitinib. The source is a human donor with alopecia areata. Each CDR3 is given with its conserved first and last residue.

V gene: TRBV25-1
J gene: TRBJ2-7
CDR3 protein: CASAGQGGYEQYF

V gene: TRBV27
J gene: TRBJ1-4
CDR3 protein: CASTRVGAATNEKLFF

V gene: TRBV15
J gene: TRBJ2-6
CDR3 protein: CATSSDPSSGANVLTF

V gene: TRBV29-1
J gene: TRBJ2-1
CDR3 protein: CSVWEGGEQFF

V gene: TRBV29-1
J gene: TRBJ1-1
CDR3 protein: CSVCRGTGGTEAFF

V gene: TRBV29-1
J gene: TRBJ2-3
CDR3 protein: CSAGDDTQYF

V gene: TRBV7-2
J gene: TRBJ1-1
CDR3 protein: CASSLEVGNTEAFF

V gene: TRBV5-1
J gene: TRBJ1-4
CDR3 protein: CASSDQGQDEKLFF

V gene: TRBV5-4
J gene: TRBJ2-3
CDR3 protein: CASSPRYGGVATDTQYF

V gene: TRBV7-8
J gene: TRBJ2-7
CDR3 protein: CASSLQQGRYEQYF

V gene: TRBV7-2
J gene: TRBJ1-6
CDR3 protein: CASSLGDRGPLHF

V gene: TRBV5-5
J gene: TRBJ1-5
CDR3 protein: CASSTLGPGGIQPQHF

V gene: TRBV7-2
J gene: TRBJ2-5
CDR3 protein: CASSLAWAGGRETQYF

V gene: TRBV7-2
J gene: TRBJ1-1
CDR3 protein: CASSLTNTEAFF

V gene: TRBV5-4
J gene: TRBJ2-7
CDR3 protein: CASSLSRTGSYEQYF

V gene: TRBV27
J gene: TRBJ2-1
CDR3 protein: CASSSSGRGHEQFF

V gene: TRBV6-1
J gene: TRBJ1-2
CDR3 protein: CASTSRGQGYGYTF

V gene: TRBV9
J gene: TRBJ2-2
CDR3 protein: CASSPPPENTGELFF

V gene: TRBV6-5
J gene: TRBJ2-2
CDR3 protein: CASRIGTGATGELFF

V gene: TRBV29-1
J gene: TRBJ2-7
CDR3 protein: CSVGQGAYEQYF

V gene: TRBV18
J gene: TRBJ2-7
CDR3 protein: CASSPSLAGMSYEQYF

V gene: TRBV6-6
J gene: TRBJ1-2
CDR3 protein: CATSRGGLNYGYTF

V gene: TRBV6-6
J gene: TRBJ2-3
CDR3 protein: CASSYSGGHTQYF

V gene: TRBV30
J gene: TRBJ2-5
CDR3 protein: CAWSVGTADQYF

V gene: TRBV6-5
J gene: TRBJ2-2
CDR3 protein: CASTKTNTGELFF

V gene: TRBV29-1
J gene: TRBJ1-1
CDR3 protein: CSVSEQGWREAFF

V gene: TRBV27
J gene: TRBJ2-3
CDR3 protein: CASYLSRGADTQYF

V gene: TRBV6-5
J gene: TRBJ2-1
CDR3 protein: CASTFGGNEQFF

V gene: TRBV27
J gene: TRBJ2-1
CDR3 protein: CASNPLAGVSNEQFF

V gene: TRBV14
J gene: TRBJ2-3
CDR3 protein: CASSRGLAVSDTQYF

V gene: TRBV25-1
J gene: TRBJ1-2
CDR3 protein: CASSSGTGNGYTF

V gene: TRBV30
J gene: TRBJ1-1
CDR3 protein: CAWSVLGDTEAFF

V gene: TRBV27
J gene: TRBJ2-5
CDR3 protein: CARSRLADTQETQYF